These 20 T cell receptor beta chains share one sample of origin, sequenced in a study of T cell responses to AZD1222 COVID-19 vaccine. Assay used: immunoSEQ multiplex PCR; TCRdb lists only in-frame clones, some missing. This table holds over 95,000 clones, approximately 91% found once. Material: peripheral blood, obtained 28 days after the second AZD1222 dose. The source of these receptors is an adult who received the AZD1222 COVID-19 vaccine.

V and J are TRBV10-2 and TRBJ2-1, with TRBD1 identical over 7 bases. The germline gives CDR1 WSHSY, CDR2 SAAADI. V lost 7 bases and J lost 4; bases outside the gene matches: 1. This CDR3 has 12 amino acids. In nucleotides, the CDR3 is TGCGCCAGCAAGGGACAGTACAATGAGCAGTTCTTC. It encodes CASKGQYNEQFF.

This chain uses TRBV5-1 with TRBJ2-7; D is ambiguous. CDR3 length: 14 amino acids. The germline V gene encodes CDR1 SGHRS and CDR2 YFSETQ. V lost 0 bases and J lost 6, with 13 bases in between. The CDR3 loop reads CASSLEIGLREQYF. In nucleotides, the CDR3 is TGCGCCAGCAGCTTGGAAATAGGGTTGCGCGAGCAGTACTTC.

This clone was recorded a few times. This chain links TRBV30 with TRBJ1-1; a weak D match, TRBD1 (5 bases). This CDR3 region has 13 residues. Trimming left V 2 bases short and J 4 bases short, with 11 bases between. Germline V gene sequence: CDR1 GTSNPN, CDR2 SVGIG (reference sequence). The CDR3: CAWSLVGTTEAFF. The CDR3 coding sequence is TGTGCCTGGAGTCTGGTGGGGACCACTGAAGCTTTCTTT.

The rearrangement links TRBV11-2 to TRBJ2-3; no clear D gene. The length of the CDR3 is 14 residues. The germline V gene encodes CDR1 SGHAT and CDR2 FQNNGV. V was pared by 1 base and J by 2 bases, with 7 bases between. DNA of the CDR3: TGTGCCAGCAGCTTAGTCATAGACACAGATACGCAGTATTTT. Translation gives CASSLVIDTDTQYF.

The rearrangement joins TRBV5-1 to TRBJ1-6; the D gene is possibly TRBD1 (5 bases). V dropped 4 bases and J dropped 8 bases, with 13 bases sitting between them. The CDR3 extends over 14 amino acids. Germline V gene data show CDR1 as SGHRS and CDR2 as YFSETQ. The CDR3 DNA is TGCGCCAGCAGCCACTTCGGGGCCGATTCACCCCTCCACTTT. As protein: CASSHFGADSPLHF.

The chain combines TRBV6-2 or TRBV6-3 with TRBJ2-7; possible D gene TRBD2, 5 bases. The CDR3 length is 14 residues. The V end was cut by 5 bases, the J end by 7 bases, with 18 bases between. CDR1 and CDR2 (germline): MNHEY, SVGEGT. Written as DNA, the CDR3 is TGTGCCAGCAGTATGGGAGTCCAAGGGCGGGAGCAGTACTTC. This encodes CASSMGVQGREQYF.

The V call is TRBV21-1, the J call TRBJ2-7; the tabulated D call, TRBD1, remains unverified against the DNA. TRBV21-1 is assigned pseudogene status. The CDR3 loop spans 16 amino acids. CDR3 nucleotide sequence: TGTGCCAGCAGCAGCCGGAAAGGGACAGGGCCTTACGAGCAGTACTTC. Translation: CASSSRKGTGPYEQYF.

This chain connects TRBV5-1 to TRBJ1-1; D not resolved. V lost 0 bases to trimming and J lost 7 bases, with 16 bases between them. Per the germline V gene, CDR1 is SGHRS and CDR2 is YFSETQ. The CDR3 totals 15 residues. The CDR3 region has the DNA TGCGCCAGCAGCTTGGATCCGCTCCAAGGTAATGAAGCTTTCTTT. Translated: CASSLDPLQGNEAFF.

The J gene is TRBJ2-3, the V gene TRBV11-2, with 8 nucleotides matching TRBD2. This CDR3 has 13 amino acids. V shed 5 bases and J 6 bases; nucleotides not matched to a gene: 4. Germline values: CDR1 SGHAT, CDR2 FQNNGV. CDR3: CASSRGGSDTQYF. The CDR3 nucleotides read TGTGCCAGCAGCCGGGGGGGGTCGGATACGCAGTATTTT.

The V gene is TRBV2, the J gene TRBJ2-3, with D perhaps matching TRBD2 (6 bases). The CDR3 contains 15 residues. The V and J ends lost 6 bases and 0 bases respectively, with 13 bases between them. Germline CDR1 reads SNHLY; CDR2 reads FYNNEI. The CDR3 loop reads CASRLTSRSTDTQYF. For the CDR3, the DNA is TGTGCCAGCAGACTGACTAGTAGGAGCACAGATACGCAGTATTTT.

The CDR3 reads CASSGPSGTSYNEQFF. The CDR3, as DNA: TGTGCCAGCAGTGGTCCTAGCGGGACCTCCTACAATGAGCAGTTCTTC. The chain has TRBV2 and TRBJ2-1, with 9 nucleotides matching TRBD2. Germline V gene data show CDR1 as SNHLY and CDR2 as FYNNEI. The CDR3 length is 16 residues. V lost 4 bases, J lost 0 bases, and 4 bases stayed unmatched.

The gene calls are TRBV28 and TRBJ2-5, with TRBD1 identical over 7 bases. The germline V gene encodes CDR1 MDHEN and CDR2 SYDVKM. This CDR3 contains 14 residues. V lost 5 bases to trimming and J lost 1 base; unmatched junction nucleotides: 4. CDR3 region: CASSKTGAQETQYF. In nucleotides, the CDR3 is TGTGCCAGCAGTAAAACAGGGGCCCAAGAGACCCAGTACTTC.

The rearrangement uses TRBV7-2 and TRBJ1-5; 7 bases agree with TRBD1. The CDR3 is 17 amino acids. Unmatched junction bases numbered 10, after V lost 1 base and J lost 4 bases. Germline loops: CDR1 SGHTA, CDR2 FQGNSA. In DNA, the CDR3 is TGTGCCAGCAGCTTAGAGCGAGGGGGCGAGGGTAATCAGCCCCAGCATTTT. It specifies CASSLERGGEGNQPQHF.

This chain uses TRBV3-1 (or the pseudogene TRBV3-2) with TRBJ2-7, with a weak D call TRBD1 (5 bases). This CDR3 contains 15 residues. Trimming left V 0 bases short and J 5 bases short, with 14 bases between. In germline, CDR1 is LGHDT, CDR2 YNNKEL (reference sequence). CDR3 region: CASSQDQGLWNEQYF. The CDR3 nucleotides read TGTGCCAGCAGCCAAGACCAGGGTCTTTGGAACGAGCAGTACTTC.

The J gene is TRBJ1-1, the V gene TRBV28, with 8 bases fitting TRBD1. The CDR3 sequence is 13 residues long. Trimming at V came to 6 bases and at J to 11 bases, leaving 11 bases not matched to a gene. The V gene's germline CDR1 is MDHEN and CDR2 SYDVKM. The CDR3 DNA follows: TGTGCCAGCAGACCAGGGGGCCAACAGAGTGCTTTCTTT. As protein: CASRPGGQQSAFF.

This clone has just a few counts. CDR3 nucleotide sequence: TGTGCCAGCAGACGGACAGGGGTAGAGACCCAGTACTTC. It encodes CASRRTGVETQYF. The chain couples TRBV25-1 to TRBJ2-5; 9 positions match TRBD1. V lost 6 bases to trimming and J lost 4 bases; unmatched junction nucleotides: 3. The germline V gene encodes CDR1 MGHDK and CDR2 SYGVNS. This CDR3 is built from 13 residues. Drawing the rest from reference TRBV25-1 and TRBJ2-5, the complete variable domain is EADIYQTPRYLVIGTGKKITLECSQTMGHDKMYWYQQDPGMELHLIHYSYGVNSTEKGDLSSESTVSRIRTEHFPLTLESARPSHTSQYLCASRRTGVETQYFGPGTRLLVL.

DNA of the CDR3: TGTGCCAGCAGCTTAAACAGGGGGCCAAATTTACAAGAGACCCAGTACTTC. Its translation: CASSLNRGPNLQETQYF. The chain employs TRBV5-8 and TRBJ2-5, with 9 bases that match TRBD1. Germline values: CDR1 SGHTS, CDR2 YDEGEE. The CDR3 totals 17 residues. The junction had 10 bases not matched to a gene; V was cut back by 2 bases and J by 2 bases.

The chain has TRBV5-4 and TRBJ2-6, with D tentatively TRBD2 (6 bases). CDR3 length: 15 amino acids. Between the trimmed V and J ends, which lost 6 bases and 4 bases, there was a span of 14 bases. Germline assignment: CDR1 SGHNT and CDR2 YYREEE (reference sequence). The CDR3 is CASKGRQPGANVLTF. The CDR3 DNA reads as TGTGCCAGCAAAGGGAGGCAGCCAGGGGCCAACGTCCTGACTTTC.

The DNA for the CDR3 is TGTGCCAGCAGCCCTCCAGGCAGGGTCACTGAAGCTTTCTTT. It encodes CASSPPGRVTEAFF. The chain has TRBV21-1 and TRBJ1-1; the DNA was not used to check the table's D call, TRBD1. TRBV21-1 has pseudogene status. This CDR3 has 14 amino acids.

The V and J genes are TRBV28 and TRBJ2-3, with 8 bases matching TRBD2. CDR1 and CDR2 (germline): MDHEN, SYDVKM. V dropped 5 bases and J dropped 4; count of bases not matched to a gene: 11. This CDR3 has 16 residues. The CDR3 coding sequence is TGTGCCAGCAGTACCGCGGGAGCGGGAGATTCAGATACGCAGTATTTT. Its protein product is CASSTAGAGDSDTQYF.